This T cell receptor (beta chain) was recovered during a study of T-cell memory formation after mild COVID-19. Study-level results: In second-wave clones peaking day 37, SARS-CoV-2 specificity remained unconfirmed. While clones contracting from day 15 to 85 were balanced between CD4 and CD8, later expanders leaned CD4+.

Points on this clonotype: Its antigen is as yet unknown.

Each CDR3 protein gets one entry after TCRdb re-called the 5' RACE reads with MiXCR. Of 150,000 to 200,000 distinct CDR3 sequences listed, roughly 31% are singletons. Trimming took off 6 bases at V and 0 bases at J, with 12 bases between the two ends. The CDR3 has 14 amino acids. This chain connects TRBV12-3 or TRBV12-4 to TRBJ2-7; D remains unclear. The material sequenced was PBMCs or a T cell subset sorted from them (not recorded which). This receptor was identified in an adult woman who had mild COVID-19 (a few samples of this study predate the infection). Cell type and time point are not known. CDR3: CASRKGTSSYEQYF. The CDR3 nucleotides read TGTGCCAGCAGGAAGGGAACCAGCTCCTACGAGCAGTACTTC.